What follows are 27 T cell receptor beta chains derived from one specimen sequenced in a study of regulatory T cells in long-lasting Graves disease. Through Arm-PCR of CDR3 regions and iRepertoire HTBI primers, TCR beta libraries were built. In TCRdb, the multiplex PCR reads were re-called with MiXCR into one record per CDR3 protein. The table shows about 430,000 distinct CDR3 sequences, with about 21% occurring only once. The time point denotes: persistent/refractory GD, antithyroid drugs over 5 years with positive TRAb. RNA from PBMCs was the source of the TCR library. The material was peripheral blood mononuclear cells (PBMCs), obtained when the disease was refractory, from a patient treated with antithyroid drugs. All receptors come from a female donor with Graves disease.

This clonotype was detected a few times. This chain links TRBV19 with TRBJ1-1, with unresolved D. Germline loops: CDR1 LNHDA, CDR2 SQIVND (reference sequence). The CDR3 consists of 14 residues. The V end was cut by 2 bases, the J end by 5 bases, with 12 bases between. The CDR3 nucleotides read TGTGCCAGTAGTATAAATCGTACGGGAACTGAAGCTTTCTTT. Its translation is CASSINRTGTEAFF.

This chain joins TRBV7-3 and TRBJ2-1; TRBD2 matches at 16 bases. Germline trimming cut 5 bases from V and 12 bases from J; bases unmatched to any gene: 7. The CDR3 runs to 15 residues. Germline loops: CDR1 SGHTA, CDR2 FQGTGA. The CDR3 nucleotides are TGTGCCAGCAGCCCCGGTGGGACTAGCGGGAGGGGGCAGTTCTTC. As protein: CASSPGGTSGRGQFF.

This clonotype has ten or more counts. This chain joins TRBV15 and TRBJ2-7; 10 positions agree with TRBD1. This CDR3 spans 15 amino acids. The V gene's germline CDR1 is LNHNV and CDR2 YYDKDF (reference sequence). J gave up 3 bases and V 2 bases, and 4 bases lay outside the gene matches. The DNA for the CDR3 is TGTGCCACCAGCAGATCTGGACAGGGGGACTACGAGCAGTACTTC. This translates into CATSRSGQGDYEQYF.

V usage is TRBV11-2 and J usage is TRBJ1-1; tentative D call: TRBD1 (5 bases). The V gene's germline CDR1 is SGHAT and CDR2 FQNNGV. V lost 3 bases and J lost 1, with 12 bases in between. The CDR3 consists of 15 residues. This CDR3 is CASSLQGGKNTEAFF. The CDR3 DNA reads as TGTGCCAGCAGCTTGCAGGGCGGGAAGAACACTGAAGCTTTCTTT.

The sample holds a few counts of this clonotype. The chain combines TRBV29-1 with TRBJ2-2; TRBD2 matches at 14 bases. The length of the CDR3 is 15 residues. Per the germline V gene, CDR1 is SQVTM and CDR2 is ANQGSEA. V dropped 4 bases and J dropped 6; count of bases not matched to a gene: 4. This chain's CDR3 is CSVVTSGRAAGELFF. The CDR3 region has the DNA TGCAGCGTTGTGACTAGCGGGAGGGCCGCCGGGGAGCTGTTTTTT.

This clonotype was seen a few times. V gene TRBV7-9 combines with J gene TRBJ1-5; D unclear. V was shortened by 5 bases and J by 6 bases, with 11 bases between the two germline ends. Germline V gives CDR1 SEHNR, CDR2 FQNEAQ (reference sequence). The CDR3 loop spans 13 amino acids. The CDR3: CASSPRLGQPQHF. In DNA form, the CDR3 reads TGTGCCAGCAGCCCCAGGCTTGGTCAGCCCCAGCATTTT.

The table lists this clonotype with many counts. The rearrangement links TRBV15 to TRBJ1-5; no reliable D call. The CDR3 spans 12 residues. Germline V gene data show CDR1 as LNHNV and CDR2 as YYDKDF (reference sequence). Trimming cost V 7 bases and J 4 bases, with 8 bases left between them. CDR3 amino acids: CATTRGNQPQHF. Here the CDR3 DNA reads TGTGCCACCACACGAGGAAATCAGCCCCAGCATTTT.

This chain uses TRBV20-1 with TRBJ2-3, with 7 bases identical to TRBD1. Germline CDR1 is DFQATT and CDR2 is SNEGSKA (reference sequence). This CDR3 has 14 amino acids. With V trimmed by 6 bases and J by 4 bases, 10 bases remained unmatched. Here the CDR3 DNA reads TGCAGTGCCATCAATACAGGGGCGTCAGATACGCAGTATTTT. It yields the protein CSAINTGASDTQYF.

This clonotype occurred many times. The V and J genes are TRBV12-3 or TRBV12-4 and TRBJ2-7, with 9 nucleotides matching TRBD2. This CDR3 is 15 amino acids long. The V and J ends lost 1 base and 3 bases, in that order; junction bases with no gene match: 4. Here the CDR3 reads CASSLGLAEIYEQYF. CDR3 coding DNA: TGTGCCAGCAGTTTAGGACTAGCGGAGATCTACGAGCAGTACTTC.

This clonotype was seen at least ten times. The chain employs TRBV28 and TRBJ1-2, with D possibly TRBD1 on 6 matching bases. This CDR3 spans 15 amino acids. Germline CDR1 MDHEN, CDR2 SYDVKM. V lost 6 bases and J 1 base, leaving 15 bases between the germline ends. CDR3 region: CASRGGGKSNYGYTF. CDR3 DNA: TGTGCCAGCAGGGGGGGCGGAAAAAGTAACTATGGCTACACCTTC.

On this clonotype: Just one base apart from a much larger clone, this may be a read error. The gene calls are TRBV2 and TRBJ2-7, with unresolved D. This CDR3 has 12 amino acids. In germline, CDR1 is SNHLY, CDR2 FYNNEI. In nucleotides, the CDR3 is TGTGCCTGCAGTATCAGGAGCCACGAGCAGTACTTC. This codes for CACSIRSHEQYF.

This clonotype was recorded many times. This chain uses TRBV11-2 with TRBJ2-5, with TRBD2 matching 10 bases. Germline CDR1 and CDR2: SGHAT and FQNNGV. J was trimmed by 4 bases and V by 4 bases; bases with no gene match: 6. The CDR3 is made up of 15 amino acids. CDR3 sequence (DNA): TGTGCCAGCAGCTCCCTCCGACTAGCGGGAGAGACCCAGTACTTC. Residues: CASSSLRLAGETQYF.

The V and J genes are TRBV6-9 and TRBJ2-5; D remains ambiguous. This CDR3 spans 12 amino acids. Trimming removed 4 bases at V and 5 bases at J, with 8 bases between. CDR1 and CDR2 from the germline V gene are MNHGY and SVAAGI. DNA of the CDR3: TGTGCCAGCAGTTCACGCTTCGAGACCCAGTACTTC. Translation gives CASSSRFETQYF.

The V and J genes are TRBV2 and TRBJ2-3, with 8 bases aligning to TRBD2. J was trimmed by 0 bases and V by 4 bases; bases with no gene match: 6. Germline V gene lookup returns CDR1 SNHLY and CDR2 FYNNEI. The CDR3 sequence is 16 residues long. CDR3 loop: CASSVISGISTDTQYF. The DNA of the CDR3 is TGTGCCAGCAGTGTGATTAGCGGGATTAGCACAGATACGCAGTATTTT.

This sequence joins TRBV11-2 and TRBJ2-7; a possible D gene is TRBD2 (6 bases). Germline V lookup: CDR1 SGHAT, CDR2 FQNNGV. V gave up 2 bases and J gave up 1 base, with 12 bases separating them. The CDR3 runs to 15 residues. The CDR3 loop reads CASSLLGGLSYEQYF. The CDR3 nucleotides read TGTGCCAGCAGCTTATTGGGAGGTCTATCCTACGAGCAGTACTTC.

This clonotype showed up just a few times. The chain uses TRBV19 and TRBJ2-1, with TRBD2 identical over 7 bases. This CDR3 region has 13 residues. The germline gives CDR1 LNHDA, CDR2 SQIVND (reference sequence). V gave up 5 bases and J gave up 7 bases; unmatched junction bases: 5. This chain's CDR3 is CASSSTSINEQFF. For the CDR3, the DNA is TGTGCCAGTAGTTCGACTAGCATAAATGAGCAGTTCTTC.

This clonotype was counted at least ten times. This chain links TRBV28 with TRBJ2-5; 7 nucleotides line up with TRBD2. Germline values: CDR1 MDHEN, CDR2 SYDVKM. There are 15 residues in the CDR3. V was pared by 2 bases and J by 5 bases, with 8 bases of the junction left unmatched. The CDR3 DNA reads TGTGCCAGCAGTTTACCGGGGCAGGGAGGGGAGACCCAGTACTTC. Protein: CASSLPGQGGETQYF.

This clonotype was picked up many times. This chain uses TRBV2 with TRBJ1-5; 7 bases fit TRBD1. There are 14 residues in the CDR3. Germline V gives CDR1 SNHLY, CDR2 FYNNEI. V was pared by 4 bases and J by 7 bases, with 7 bases of the junction left unmatched. The CDR3 DNA follows: TGTGCCAGCAGTGGACAGGGAGGGAGACAGCCCCAGCATTTT. Translation gives CASSGQGGRQPQHF.

The table lists this clonotype with many counts. V usage is TRBV12-3 or TRBV12-4 and J usage is TRBJ2-7; 10 bases are a match to TRBD2. CDR3 size: 15 residues. The junction had 10 bases not matched to a gene; V was cut back by 6 bases and J by 5 bases. The chain's CDR3 is CASSKPGLAYHEQYF. Here the CDR3 DNA reads TGTGCCAGCAGCAAACCGGGACTAGCGTACCACGAGCAGTACTTC.

Ten or more counts support this clonotype. The chain has TRBV12-3 or TRBV12-4 and TRBJ2-7, with TRBD1 matching 9 bases. This CDR3 contains 19 residues. The V and J ends lost 0 bases and 2 bases, in that order; junction bases with no gene match: 14. The CDR3 coding sequence is TGTGCCAGCAGTTTAGCCCCAGGACAGGGGAGCGGGACCCCCTACGAGCAGTACTTC. The encoded protein is CASSLAPGQGSGTPYEQYF.

The gene calls are TRBV7-9 and TRBJ2-5; 8 bases line up with TRBD2. The germline V gene has CDR1 SEHNR and CDR2 FQNEAQ (reference sequence). The CDR3 loop spans 16 amino acids. V was pared by 5 bases and J by 2 bases, with 10 bases of the junction left unmatched. The CDR3 sequence is CASSDTSGGRQETQYF. The DNA of the CDR3 is TGTGCCAGCAGCGACACTAGCGGAGGCCGTCAAGAGACCCAGTACTTC.

V usage is TRBV12-3 or TRBV12-4 and J usage is TRBJ2-3, with TRBD2 matching 13 bases. Trimming cost V 5 bases and J 10 bases; bases outside gene matches: 6. CDR3 length: 14 amino acids. Here the CDR3 DNA reads TGTGCCAGCAGTGATAAACTAGCGGGGGGGGCGCAGTATTTT. Protein sequence: CASSDKLAGGAQYF.

A few counts support this clonotype. The chain recombines TRBV19 with TRBJ2-6; D might be TRBD2 (7 bases). Trimming left V 9 bases short and J 2 bases short, with 11 bases between. The CDR3 loop spans 14 amino acids. Germline values: CDR1 LNHDA, CDR2 SQIVND (reference sequence). CDR3 coding DNA: TGTGCCAGCCAAGGGGGGGCTGGGGCCAACGTCCTGACTTTC. Amino acids: CASQGGAGANVLTF.

A word on this clonotype: Mismatch with germline at one junction end may stem from a read error. The genes are TRBV19 and TRBJ2-2, with D possibly being TRBD2 (5 bases). Germline V gene lookup returns CDR1 LNHDA and CDR2 SQIVND (reference sequence). The CDR3 sequence is 14 residues long. The chain's CDR3 is CASSLQRGAGELSF. The CDR3 DNA reads as TGTGCCAGTAGTTTGCAGCGCGGCGCCGGGGAGCTGTCTTTT.

The chain uses TRBV5-4 and TRBJ2-7; D tentatively fits TRBD1 or TRBD2 (5 bases each). Trimming took off 0 bases at V and 3 bases at J, with 13 bases between the two ends. Germline CDR1 and CDR2: SGHNT and YYREEE (reference sequence). CDR3 length: 15 residues. CDR3 in DNA: TGTGCCAGCAGCTTGGTTGGGGGAAGAGGCTACGAGCAGTACTTC. This codes for CASSLVGGRGYEQYF. The variable domain in full, completed from reference TRBV5-4 and TRBJ2-7, reads ETGVTQSPTHLIKTRGQQVTLRCSSQSGHNTVSWYQQALGQGPQFIFQYYREEENGRGNFPPRFSGLQFPNYSSELNVNALELDDSALYLCASSLVGGRGYEQYFGPGTRLTVT.

This clonotype was recorded at least ten times. The chain carries TRBV10-2 and TRBJ1-2; D perhaps matches TRBD1 (5 bases). Germline lookup yields CDR1 WSHSY and CDR2 SAAADI. The CDR3 contains 14 residues. V shed 6 bases and J shed 1 base, with 12 bases lying between them. The CDR3 region is CASRGDGSNYGYTF. The CDR3, as DNA: TGCGCCAGCAGGGGGGACGGGAGTAACTATGGCTACACCTTC.

The chain carries TRBV4-1 and TRBJ2-7; 7 bases fit TRBD1. The junction had 6 bases not matched to a gene; V was cut back by 0 bases and J by 4 bases. Germline lookup yields CDR1 MGHRA and CDR2 YSYEKL. The CDR3 loop spans 15 amino acids. The CDR3 sequence: CASSQERGGRYEQYF. The CDR3 bases are TGCGCCAGCAGCCAAGAGCGAGGGGGCCGATACGAGCAGTACTTC.